Below, 10 T cell receptor beta chains from the same sample are listed, as sequenced in a study of blood T cell repertoires in COVID-19. Here immunoSEQ multiplex PCR was the method, and the copy in TCRdb shows in-frame clones only, minus some. The top ten clones hold under 8% of a sample with 55,000 to 65,000 clones, approximately 89% of them seen once. The specimen sequenced was peripheral blood. These receptors were collected from a man aged 55 to 69 with active or convalescent COVID-19.

J is TRBJ2-1 and V is TRBV3-1 (or the pseudogene TRBV3-2); 9 bases agree with TRBD2. The junction had 4 bases not matched to a gene; V was cut back by 1 base and J by 6 bases. The CDR3 runs 15 residues. The germline gives CDR1 LGHDT, CDR2 YNNKEL (reference sequence). For the CDR3, the DNA is TGTGCCAGCAGCCAAGGCTTTAGCGGGAGCAATGAGCAGTTCTTC. Translation gives CASSQGFSGSNEQFF.

The chain links TRBV18 to TRBJ1-5; D is unresolved. V lost 2 bases, J lost 7 bases, and 12 bases lay in between. This CDR3 spans 14 amino acids. Per germline, CDR1 KGHSH and CDR2 LQKENI. For the CDR3, the DNA is TGTGCCAGCTCACCATCCCAGGCCAGGCAGCCCCAGCATTTT. It specifies CASSPSQARQPQHF.

The chain recombines TRBV15 with TRBJ1-1, with D possibly matching TRBD1 (5 bases). CDR1 and CDR2 (germline): LNHNV, YYDKDF (reference sequence). V lost 3 bases, J lost 0 bases, and 11 bases lay in between. The CDR3 is made up of 15 amino acids. CDR3 protein: CATSRLAGLNTEAFF. The CDR3 DNA follows: TGTGCCACCAGCAGGCTTGCAGGGTTGAACACTGAAGCTTTCTTT. Supplemented by reference TRBV15 and TRBJ1-1, the full variable domain reads DAMVIQNPRYQVTQFGKPVTLSCSQTLNHNVMYWYQQKSSQAPKLLFHYYDKDFNNEADTPDNFQSRRPNTSFCFLDIRSPGLGDTAMYLCATSRLAGLNTEAFFGQGTRLTVV.

The V and J genes are TRBV27 and TRBJ1-6; the D is unclear. The CDR3 is 16 amino acids. Trimming took 2 bases from V and 0 from J, leaving 8 bases between them. Germline V gene sequence: CDR1 MNHEY, CDR2 SMNVEV (reference sequence). CDR3 DNA sequence: TGTGCCAGCAGTTTAGAGAGAAGCTCCTATAATTCACCCCTCCACTTT. Protein sequence: CASSLERSSYNSPLHF.

V usage is TRBV6-5 and J usage is TRBJ1-2; 7 nucleotides match TRBD1. Looked up from germline, CDR1 is MNHEY and CDR2 is SVGAGI. The CDR3 has 14 amino acids. Trimming at V came to 8 bases and at J to 8 bases, leaving 14 bases not matched to a gene. CDR3 amino acids: CASLVARDRGGYTF. In DNA, the CDR3 is TGTGCCAGCCTCGTCGCCCGGGACAGAGGAGGCTACACCTTC.

The chain is built from TRBV7-2 and TRBJ2-5, with D uncertain. The V end was cut by 5 bases, the J end by 0 bases, with 10 bases between. Germline-derived CDR1 and CDR2 are SGHTA and FQGNSA. CDR3 length: 14 residues. The CDR3: CASSRPGYQETQYF. The CDR3 nucleotides read TGTGCCAGCAGCAGACCCGGGTACCAAGAGACCCAGTACTTC.

This chain joins TRBV7-6 and TRBJ1-2; 7 positions match TRBD1. V was clipped by 5 bases and J by 0 bases; unmatched bases: 9. Per the germline V gene, CDR1 is SGHVS and CDR2 is FNYEAQ. CDR3 size: 16 residues. In DNA, the CDR3 is TGTGCCAGCAGCCCATTCGACAGGGTAGCTAACTATGGCTACACCTTC. Translating gives CASSPFDRVANYGYTF.

This clone appeared a single time. The gene calls are TRBV6-6 and TRBJ2-7; 9 bases match TRBD1. V was clipped by 5 bases and J by 3 bases; unmatched bases: 5. The V gene's germline CDR1 is MNHNY and CDR2 SVGAGI (reference sequence). The length of the CDR3 is 14 residues. CDR3 region: CASSATGQGYEQYF. DNA of the CDR3: TGTGCCAGCAGTGCTACGGGACAGGGCTACGAGCAGTACTTC.

CDR3 protein: CASSSTTGGSGEQYF. The CDR3 DNA is TGTGCCAGCAGCTCAACGACAGGGGGCTCTGGCGAGCAGTACTTC. The rearrangement links TRBV5-4 to TRBJ2-7; 10 bases fit TRBD1. CDR3 size: 15 residues. Per germline, CDR1 SGHNT and CDR2 YYREEE (reference sequence). V shed 3 bases and J 6 bases; nucleotides not matched to a gene: 9.

V is TRBV7-2 and J is TRBJ1-4; 7 bases are a match to TRBD1. From germline, CDR1 is SGHTA and CDR2 FQGNSA. This CDR3 region has 14 residues. The junction had 3 bases not matched to a gene; V was cut back by 4 bases and J by 4 bases. CDR3 bases: TGTGCCAGCAGCTCCCGGGACAGTAATGAAAAACTGTTTTTT. As protein: CASSSRDSNEKLFF.